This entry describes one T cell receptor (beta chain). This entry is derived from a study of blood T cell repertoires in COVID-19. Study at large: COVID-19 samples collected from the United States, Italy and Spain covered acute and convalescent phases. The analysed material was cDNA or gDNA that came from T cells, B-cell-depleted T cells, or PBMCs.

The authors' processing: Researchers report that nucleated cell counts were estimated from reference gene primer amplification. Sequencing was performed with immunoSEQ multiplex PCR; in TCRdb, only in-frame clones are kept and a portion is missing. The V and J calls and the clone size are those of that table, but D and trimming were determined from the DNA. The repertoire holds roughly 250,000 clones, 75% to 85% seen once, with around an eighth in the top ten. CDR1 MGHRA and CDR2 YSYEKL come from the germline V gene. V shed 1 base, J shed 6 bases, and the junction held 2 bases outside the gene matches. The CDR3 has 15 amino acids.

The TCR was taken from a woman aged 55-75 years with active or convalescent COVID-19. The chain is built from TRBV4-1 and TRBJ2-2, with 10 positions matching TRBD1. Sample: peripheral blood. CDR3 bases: TGCGCCAGCAGCCAAGGTGGGACAGGGGCCGGGGAGCTGTTTTTT. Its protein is CASSQGGTGAGELFF.